These 7 T cell receptor beta chains came from one sample sequenced in a study of T cell responses to AZD1222 COVID-19 vaccine. Profiled with immunoSEQ multiplex PCR; TCRdb holds only in-frame clones, not every one. The sample shows some 64,000 clones, roughly 87% of them seen only once. The material was peripheral blood, obtained on day 0 of AZD1222 vaccination. All receptors derive from an adult in good health.

The genes are TRBV2 and TRBJ1-5, with TRBD1 matching over 9 bases. Germline V lookup: CDR1 SNHLY, CDR2 FYNNEI. This CDR3 has 16 amino acids. Trimming cost V 4 bases and J 6 bases; bases outside gene matches: 10. CDR3 coding DNA: TGTGCCAGCAGTGGGCGACAGGGGGGAGGGAGTCAGCCCCAGCATTTT. Protein product: CASSGRQGGGSQPQHF. The variable domain in full, with the rest retrieved from reference TRBV2 and TRBJ1-5, is EPEVTQTPSHQVTQMGQEVILRCVPISNHLYFYWYRQILGQKVEFLVSFYNNEISEKSEIFDDQFSVERPDGSNFTLKIRSTKLEDSAMYFCASSGRQGGGSQPQHFGDGTRLSIL.

The V call is TRBV7-9, the J call TRBJ2-3; D possibly matches TRBD1 or TRBD2 (5 bases each). The germline V gene has CDR1 SEHNR and CDR2 FQNEAQ (reference sequence). The CDR3 consists of 15 residues. Trimming took 7 bases from V and 4 from J, leaving 18 bases between them. The CDR3 loop reads CASITASGGSDTQYF. The CDR3 DNA sequence: TGTGCCAGCATAACCGCTAGTGGGGGTTCAGATACGCAGTATTTT.

The table lists this clone with a count of one. The chain joins TRBV5-6 to TRBJ1-3; 7 nucleotides line up with TRBD1. This CDR3 has 15 residues. V lost 4 bases and J lost 2; bases outside the gene matches: 6. The germline V gene encodes CDR1 SGHDT and CDR2 YYEEEE. The CDR3 is CASSPIDRAGNTIYF. Here the CDR3 DNA reads TGTGCCAGCAGCCCTATAGACAGGGCTGGAAACACCATATATTTT.

The chain has TRBV6-5 and TRBJ2-3, with a tentative D call TRBD1 (5 bases). Germline CDR1 reads MNHEY; CDR2 reads SVGAGI. V lost 2 bases and J lost 4, with 13 bases in between. The CDR3 totals 15 residues. In nucleotides, the CDR3 is TGTGCCAGCAGTTACGGCGGCAGGGCTCCAGATACGCAGTATTTT. It codes for CASSYGGRAPDTQYF.

This chain links TRBV29-1 with TRBJ2-3; 7 positions match TRBD1. The CDR3 length is 14 residues. CDR1 is SQVTM, CDR2 ANQGSEA, per germline. Trimming cost V 7 bases and J 0 bases; bases outside gene matches: 7. For the CDR3, the DNA is TGCAGCGCCCCCGAGGGGGCTAGCACAGATACGCAGTATTTT. It yields the protein CSAPEGASTDTQYF.

The V gene is TRBV29-1, the J gene TRBJ2-6; no definite D call. The CDR3 totals 11 residues. Trimming removed 4 bases from V and 6 bases from J, with 4 bases in between. CDR1 and CDR2 (germline): SQVTM, ANQGSEA. This CDR3 reads CSVAAANVLTF. In nucleotides, the CDR3 is TGCAGCGTTGCGGCGGCCAACGTCCTGACTTTC.

This chain uses TRBV19 with TRBJ1-6, with a tentative D call TRBD1 (6 bases). Germline V gene lookup returns CDR1 LNHDA and CDR2 SQIVND (reference sequence). Trimming stripped 6 bases from V and 5 bases from J, with 17 bases between. There are 16 residues in the CDR3. The CDR3 DNA follows: TGTGCCAGTAGAAGCACCCCCGCAGGGGATAATTCACCCCTCCACTTT. It yields the protein CASRSTPAGDNSPLHF.